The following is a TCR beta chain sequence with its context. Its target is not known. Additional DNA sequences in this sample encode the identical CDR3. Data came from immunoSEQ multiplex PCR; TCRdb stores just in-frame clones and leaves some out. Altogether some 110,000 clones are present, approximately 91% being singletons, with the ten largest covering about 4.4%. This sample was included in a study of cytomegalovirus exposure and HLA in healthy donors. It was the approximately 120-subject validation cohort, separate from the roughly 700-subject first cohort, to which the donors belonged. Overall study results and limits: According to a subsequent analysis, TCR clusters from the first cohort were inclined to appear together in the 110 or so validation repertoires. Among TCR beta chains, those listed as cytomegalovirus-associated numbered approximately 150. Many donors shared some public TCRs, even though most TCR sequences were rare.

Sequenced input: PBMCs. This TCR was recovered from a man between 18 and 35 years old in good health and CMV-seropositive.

Here the CDR3 DNA reads TGTGCCAGCAGCTTGAGGACAGGGTACAATTCACCCCTCCACTTT. Residues: CASSLRTGYNSPLHF. The gene calls are TRBV5-6 and TRBJ1-6; TRBD1 aligns across 8 bases. V lost 1 base, J lost 7 bases, and 4 bases stayed unmatched. Germline assignment: CDR1 SGHDT and CDR2 YYEEEE. This CDR3 contains 15 residues.